This T cell receptor beta chain was retrieved from a study of shared clonotypes between healthy human individuals. Regarding the study as a whole: Blood alone was sampled, and tissue repertoires likely differ. It was the non-shared clonotypes that had lower generation probabilities than clonotypes shared by all four donors.

It was into CD45RA+ naive and CD45RA-negative memory subsets that the CD4+ cells were split. Some clones are missing from TCRdb's copy, which holds only in-frame ones; the method was immunoSEQ multiplex PCR. The table includes some 500,000 clones, around 95% detected once. Comments on this clone: What it recognizes is unknown.

The source of this sequence is a woman in her twenties or thirties in good health. Material for sequencing was naive CD4+ T cells sorted from blood. Subset defined: CD45RA+ positively selected.

CDR3 nucleotide sequence: TGCAGCGTTGAAGATGGGGGGAGAAAAGCTTTCTTT. Amino acids: CSVEDGGRKAFF. The chain has TRBV29-1 and TRBJ1-1; weak D call: TRBD1 (5 bases). CDR1 SQVTM and CDR2 ANQGSEA come from the germline V gene. V lost 0 bases, J lost 9 bases, and 11 bases lay in between. This CDR3 has 12 amino acids.